Following are 8 T cell receptor beta chains from one sample sequenced in a study of CD8 T cells in ankylosing spondylitis. TCRdb re-derived calls from the 5' RACE reads in MiXCR, one entry per CDR3 protein. The table has about 110,000 distinct CDR3 sequences, about 25% seen once; the top ten hold around 12%. The sample consisted of synovial fluid, either unsorted or a sorted T cell fraction (not recorded which). These receptor sequences come from a male donor with ankylosing spondylitis.

The chain carries TRBV10-2 and TRBJ1-2; maybe TRBD1 (5 bases). The germline V and J ends were trimmed by 2 bases and 7 bases, with 20 bases remaining between them. CDR3 size: 16 residues. CDR1 and CDR2 from the germline V gene are WSHSY and SAAADI. The chain's CDR3 is CASSEGTRVSPGGYTF. CDR3 sequence (DNA): TGCGCCAGCAGTGAGGGAACCAGGGTCTCTCCCGGTGGCTACACCTTC.

The V call is TRBV27, the J call TRBJ1-1; D is possibly TRBD1 (5 bases). This CDR3 has 14 amino acids. Germline V lookup: CDR1 MNHEY, CDR2 SMNVEV (reference sequence). Trimming shortened V by 8 bases and J by 0 bases, and 13 bases separated the two germline ends. The CDR3 nucleotides are TGTGCCAGCGGCCGGGGGACGTTGAACACTGAAGCTTTCTTT. Protein sequence: CASGRGTLNTEAFF.

This clonotype occurred many times. The chain uses TRBV10-3 and TRBJ2-7; TRBD2 matches at 8 bases. V gave up 0 bases and J gave up 4 bases; unmatched junction bases: 5. The CDR3 loop spans 15 amino acids. Germline V gene lookup returns CDR1 ENHRY and CDR2 SYGVKD. The chain's CDR3 is CAISESSGGSYEQYV. The DNA of the CDR3 is TGTGCCATCAGTGAGTCGTCGGGAGGGAGTTACGAGCAGTACGTC.

The chain is built from TRBV13 and TRBJ2-2; maybe TRBD2 (6 bases). With 7 bases removed from V and 4 bases from J, the gap between germline ends came to 25 bases. This CDR3 is built from 18 residues. The germline V gene encodes CDR1 PRHDT and CDR2 FYEKMQ (reference sequence). The CDR3 nucleotides read TGTGCCAGCACGAGTTCGGCCGGGAGCATTTCTCTCACCGGGGAGCTGTTTTTT. Translated: CASTSSAGSISLTGELFF.

This rearrangement joins TRBV12-3 or TRBV12-4 to TRBJ2-5; D unclear. Trimming removed 4 bases at V and 5 bases at J, with 14 bases between. The CDR3 has 14 amino acids. The CDR3 is CASSSNNRVETQYF. The CDR3 bases are TGTGCCAGCAGTTCTAACAACCGTGTCGAGACCCAGTACTTC.

The V call is TRBV20-1, the J call TRBJ2-3; a weak D match, TRBD2 (5 bases). Germline lookup yields CDR1 DFQATT and CDR2 SNEGSKA (reference sequence). The CDR3 spans 14 residues. V lost 8 bases and J lost 7, with 22 bases in between. The CDR3 is CSTQRGVGLNTQYF. CDR3 sequence (DNA): TGCAGTACCCAACGGGGTGTGGGGTTAAATACGCAGTATTTT.

The rearrangement links TRBV7-9 to TRBJ1-6, with D perhaps TRBD1 (6 bases). The CDR3 is 16 residues long. Germline loops: CDR1 SEHNR, CDR2 FQNEAQ (reference sequence). Between the trimmed V and J ends, which lost 1 base and 8 bases, there was a span of 15 bases. In nucleotides, the CDR3 is TGTGCCAGCAGCTTAGGCACAGGACCAGGGGATTCACCCCTCCACTTT. Translation gives CASSLGTGPGDSPLHF.

The V gene is TRBV19, the J gene TRBJ1-2; D is uncertain. V was pared by 4 bases and J by 0 bases, with 15 bases between. The CDR3 is made up of 16 amino acids. The germline V gene encodes CDR1 LNHDA and CDR2 SQIVND (reference sequence). The CDR3 sequence: CASSTEPRTANYGYTF. CDR3 nucleotide sequence: TGTGCCAGTAGTACGGAACCCAGGACGGCTAACTATGGCTACACCTTC.